What follows describes a single T cell receptor (beta chain). Germline CDR1 reads LNHNV; CDR2 reads YYDKDF (reference sequence). Unmatched junction bases numbered 9, after V lost 4 bases and J lost 3 bases. The CDR3 loop spans 17 amino acids. The PCR contained 60 Vbeta and 13 Jbeta primers. The method was immunoSEQ multiplex PCR; TCRdb's version includes in-frame clones alone and lacks a portion of them. In the table there are more than 140,000 clones, roughly 78% of which are singletons. This entry is derived from a study of cytomegalovirus exposure and HLA in healthy donors. The clonotype comes from a man younger than 35 in good health and CMV-seropositive. The sample consisted of PBMCs. V is TRBV15 and J is TRBJ2-7, with TRBD2 identical over 13 bases. The CDR3 spells CATSTGRLAGGDYEQYF. The CDR3 nucleotides read TGTGCCACCAGCACCGGAAGACTAGCGGGAGGAGACTACGAGCAGTACTTC.